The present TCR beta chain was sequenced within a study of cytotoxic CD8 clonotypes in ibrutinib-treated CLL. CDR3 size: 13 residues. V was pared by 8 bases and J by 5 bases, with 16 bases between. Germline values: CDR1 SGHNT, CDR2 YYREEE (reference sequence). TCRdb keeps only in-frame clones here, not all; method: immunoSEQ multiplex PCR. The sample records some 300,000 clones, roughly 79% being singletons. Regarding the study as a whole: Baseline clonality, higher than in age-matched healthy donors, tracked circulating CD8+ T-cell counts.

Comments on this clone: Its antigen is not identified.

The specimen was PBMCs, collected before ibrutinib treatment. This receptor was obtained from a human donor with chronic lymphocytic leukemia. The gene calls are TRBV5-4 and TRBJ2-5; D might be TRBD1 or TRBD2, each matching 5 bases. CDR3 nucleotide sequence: TGTGCCAGTGCCCCGAGGGGAGTGGAGACCCAGTACTTC. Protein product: CASAPRGVETQYF.